The 19 T cell receptor beta chains below come from one sample, sequenced in a study of blood T cell repertoires in COVID-19 (dated by TCRdb to about 2020). Libraries were prepared through the immunoSEQ multiplex PCR assay. Here the immuneACCESS table is served through TCRdb, limited to in-frame sequences with V and J called. Missing clones are a known gap in these copies; in checked studies unresolved V genes cover under half, and the rest lacks a known reason. The sample records about 200,000 clones, around 80% of which are singletons. The top ten constitute about 15% of the sample. The specimen sequenced was PBMCs or T cells enriched from blood (not recorded which). Every receptor here comes from a man aged 40-50 years who had recovered from COVID-19.

This clone was observed a handful of times. V and J are TRBV12-3 or TRBV12-4 and TRBJ1-1; D may be TRBD1 (5 bases). CDR3 length: 13 residues. V gave up 3 bases and J gave up 5 bases, with 10 bases separating them. CDR3 loop: CASSFTGGTEAFF. CDR3 bases: TGTGCCAGCAGTTTTACGGGGGGAACTGAAGCTTTCTTT.

J is TRBJ2-1 and V is TRBV11-1; 7 bases map to TRBD2. With 5 bases clipped from V and 3 bases from J, the junction kept 7 bases outside the gene matches. The CDR3 covers 15 residues. Per germline, CDR1 SGHAT and CDR2 FQDESV (reference sequence). CDR3 bases: TGTGCCAGCAGCGCCAGACTAGCCTTCTACAATGAGCAGTTCTTC. Translation gives CASSARLAFYNEQFF. Variable domain in full (rest from reference TRBV11-1 and TRBJ2-1): EAEVAQSPRYKITEKSQAVAFWCDPISGHATLYWYRQILGQGPELLVQFQDESVVDDSQLPKDRFSAERLKGVDSTLKIQPAELGDSAMYLCASSARLAFYNEQFFGPGTRLTVL.

The genes are TRBV6-5 and TRBJ2-5; 12 bases agree with TRBD2. In germline, CDR1 is MNHEY, CDR2 SVGAGI. This CDR3 contains 14 residues. Trimming cost V 6 bases and J 5 bases; bases outside gene matches: 4. The CDR3 DNA reads as TGTGCCAGCAGCCTAGCGGGGGGGGGCGAGACCCAGTACTTC. Translating gives CASSLAGGGETQYF.

This chain joins TRBV27 and TRBJ2-7; 12 bases are shared with TRBD2. The germline CDR1 and CDR2 sequences are MNHEY and SMNVEV (reference sequence). Unmatched junction bases numbered 3, after V lost 4 bases and J lost 5 bases. This CDR3 has 14 residues. CDR3 residues: CASSWTSGTHEQYF. The CDR3 DNA is TGTGCCAGCAGTTGGACTAGCGGGACCCACGAGCAGTACTTC.

This clone showed up just a few times. The chain links TRBV2 to TRBJ2-7, with 10 bases fitting TRBD1. The CDR3 length is 15 residues. The ends lost 10 bases at V and 6 bases at J; junction bases unmatched: 15. Germline V gene data show CDR1 as SNHLY and CDR2 as FYNNEI. This CDR3 is CATEALGQGEGEQYF. The CDR3 DNA reads as TGTGCCACCGAGGCTCTCGGACAGGGGGAGGGCGAGCAGTACTTC.

The chain uses TRBV10-2 and TRBJ2-3, with TRBD2 identical over 13 bases. Per the germline V gene, CDR1 is WSHSY and CDR2 is SAAADI. This CDR3 has 14 residues. The V gene end was trimmed by 8 bases and the J gene end by 4 bases; junction bases not matched to a gene: 3. CDR3 DNA: TGCGCCAGCCGACTAGCGGGGGGTCCAGATACGCAGTATTTT. It yields the protein CASRLAGGPDTQYF.

This chain links TRBV28 with TRBJ2-7; 9 bases agree with TRBD1. V dropped 7 bases and J dropped 3; count of bases not matched to a gene: 7. This CDR3 is built from 14 residues. The germline CDR1 and CDR2 sequences are MDHEN and SYDVKM. CDR3 DNA sequence: TGTGCCAGCAAGTCAGGGACAGGGTTCTACGAGCAGTACTTC. This codes for CASKSGTGFYEQYF.

The rearrangement links TRBV7-9 to TRBJ1-2, with a possible D match to TRBD1 (6 bases). Trimming took off 5 bases at V and 7 bases at J, with 20 bases between the two ends. In germline, CDR1 is SEHNR, CDR2 FQNEAQ (reference sequence). The CDR3 spans 15 residues. The CDR3 DNA reads TGTGCCAGCAGCCGTTTGGACAGACGGAGAGGTGGCTACACCTTC. This sequence encodes CASSRLDRRRGGYTF.

This chain uses TRBV2 with TRBJ2-3, with 8 nucleotides matching TRBD2. The CDR3 spans 13 residues. Per the germline V gene, CDR1 is SNHLY and CDR2 is FYNNEI. V was clipped by 7 bases and J by 5 bases; unmatched bases: 5. Written as DNA, the CDR3 is TGTGCCAGCAAAGCGGGAGAGGTAGATACGCAGTATTTT. The encoded protein is CASKAGEVDTQYF. Combining the CDR3 with reference TRBV2 and TRBJ2-3 gives the whole variable domain EPEVTQTPSHQVTQMGQEVILRCVPISNHLYFYWYRQILGQKVEFLVSFYNNEISEKSEIFDDQFSVERPDGSNFTLKIRSTKLEDSAMYFCASKAGEVDTQYFGPGTRLTVL.

This clone has only a few counts. The gene calls are TRBV11-2 and TRBJ2-7; TRBD2 might be the D (5 bases). Germline lookup yields CDR1 SGHAT and CDR2 FQNNGV. The CDR3 runs to 12 residues. V was shortened by 8 bases and J by 7 bases, with 15 bases between the two germline ends. For the CDR3, the DNA is TGTGCCAGCGGAAGAGGGCTGAGGGAGCAGTACTTC. It codes for CASGRGLREQYF.

The rearrangement joins TRBV30 to TRBJ1-6, with D perhaps TRBD1 (5 bases). Germline V gives CDR1 GTSNPN, CDR2 SVGIG (reference sequence). This CDR3 is built from 18 residues. Trimming cost V 5 bases and J 2 bases, with 22 bases left between them. The CDR3 sequence is CAWSAAREGFPYNSPLHF. The CDR3 DNA is TGTGCCTGGTCCGCCGCCAGGGAAGGTTTCCCCTATAATTCACCCCTCCACTTT.

The chain couples TRBV13 to TRBJ2-1, with D possibly matching TRBD2 (6 bases). V dropped 4 bases and J dropped 10 bases, with 20 bases sitting between them. This CDR3 region has 15 residues. Germline V gene lookup returns CDR1 PRHDT and CDR2 FYEKMQ (reference sequence). For the CDR3, the DNA is TGTGCCAGCAGCTCGGCTAGCGCTGGACGAGAGGAGCAGTTCTTC. It codes for CASSSASAGREEQFF.

The chain couples TRBV11-2 to TRBJ2-5; D unclear. Looked up from germline, CDR1 is SGHAT and CDR2 is FQNNGV. This CDR3 spans 11 amino acids. The V end lost 3 bases, the J end lost 5 bases, and 4 bases lay between the germline ends. The CDR3 DNA is TGTGCCAGCAGCTTGCAGGAGACCCAGTACTTC. This sequence encodes CASSLQETQYF.

This chain joins TRBV2 and TRBJ1-6; possibly TRBD1 for D (6 bases). V gave up 6 bases and J gave up 7 bases, with 16 bases separating them. The CDR3 is made up of 15 amino acids. The germline V gene encodes CDR1 SNHLY and CDR2 FYNNEI. The CDR3 DNA reads TGTGCCAGCAGAACCTGGACAGCCTGGAATTCACCCCTCCACTTT. Its protein is CASRTWTAWNSPLHF.

This chain connects TRBV7-9 to TRBJ1-2, with 9 nucleotides matching TRBD1. Germline V lookup: CDR1 SEHNR, CDR2 FQNEAQ (reference sequence). The CDR3 consists of 16 residues. The V and J ends lost 5 bases and 5 bases, in that order; junction bases with no gene match: 12. The CDR3 region is CASSLRPGTGSYGYTF. CDR3 coding DNA: TGTGCCAGCAGCCTACGTCCCGGGACAGGGAGTTATGGCTACACCTTC.

V usage is TRBV29-1 and J usage is TRBJ1-5; perhaps TRBD1 as D (5 bases). This CDR3 is built from 13 residues. The germline V gene encodes CDR1 SQVTM and CDR2 ANQGSEA. The CDR3 spells CSVRGSGNQPQHF. CDR3 nucleotide sequence: TGCAGTGTTAGGGGCTCGGGCAATCAGCCCCAGCATTTT.

This sequence joins TRBV5-5 and TRBJ2-1; D is perhaps TRBD1 (7 bases). The CDR3 sequence is 16 residues long. V was cut by 4 bases and J by 2 bases, with 16 bases left in between. CDR1 and CDR2 (germline): SGHKS, YYEKEE (reference sequence). DNA for the CDR3: TGTGCCAGCAGCCCCCGTCAGGGGGGCACCTACAATGAGCAGTTCTTC. Translated, it gives CASSPRQGGTYNEQFF.

This chain connects TRBV6-5 to TRBJ2-1; perhaps TRBD2 as D (5 bases). Germline CDR1 reads MNHEY; CDR2 reads SVGAGI. The ends were cut back, 6 bases at V and 5 bases at J, with 11 bases in the middle. There are 13 residues in the CDR3. CDR3 protein: CASRNGENNEQFF. CDR3 coding DNA: TGTGCCAGCAGGAACGGGGAGAACAATGAGCAGTTCTTC.

The genes are TRBV28 and TRBJ1-1; possibly TRBD1 for D (6 bases). Germline CDR1 reads MDHEN; CDR2 reads SYDVKM. There are 14 residues in the CDR3. V lost 5 bases, J lost 4 bases, and 14 bases lay in between. This CDR3 is CASSPQRGTTEAFF. The CDR3, as DNA: TGTGCCAGCAGTCCACAAAGGGGGACCACTGAAGCTTTCTTT. Variable domain in full (rest from reference TRBV28 and TRBJ1-1): DVKVTQSSRYLVKRTGEKVFLECVQDMDHENMFWYRQDPGLGLRLIYFSYDVKMKEKGDIPEGYSVSREKKERFSLILESASTNQTSMYLCASSPQRGTTEAFFGQGTRLTVV.